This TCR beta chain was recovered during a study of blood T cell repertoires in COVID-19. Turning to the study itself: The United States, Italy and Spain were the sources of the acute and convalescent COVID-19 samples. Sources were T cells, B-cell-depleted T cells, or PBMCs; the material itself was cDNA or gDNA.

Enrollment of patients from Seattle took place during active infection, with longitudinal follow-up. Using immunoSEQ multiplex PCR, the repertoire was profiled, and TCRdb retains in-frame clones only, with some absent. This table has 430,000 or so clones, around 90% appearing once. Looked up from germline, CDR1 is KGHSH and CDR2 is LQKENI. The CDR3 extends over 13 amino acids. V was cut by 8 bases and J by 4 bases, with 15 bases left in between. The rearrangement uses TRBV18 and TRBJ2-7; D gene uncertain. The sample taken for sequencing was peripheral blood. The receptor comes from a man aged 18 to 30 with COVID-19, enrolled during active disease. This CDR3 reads CASAFRAPYEQYF. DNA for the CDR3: TGTGCCAGCGCGTTTCGCGCTCCTTACGAGCAGTACTTC.